A selection of T cell receptor beta chains follows, all from one sample in a study of identical twins. TCRdb re-called the 5' RACE reads through MiXCR, storing one row per CDR3 protein. In the table there are 520,000 or so distinct CDR3 sequences, roughly 21% of which are singletons. This sample was also put to use in a study of T cells expressing NK-cell markers.

The source material was CD4+ T cells sorted from blood. The receptors stem from a woman in her late teens or twenties in good health. CDR3s include the opening cysteine and the closing phenylalanine or tryptophan. A D gene is named only where the DNA matches it firmly. Where a row states a size, it is once, few, many or the class of an expanded clone; other rows omit it.

abundance,v_gene,d_gene,j_gene,CDR3aa,CDR3nt
NA,TRBV10-3,TRBD2,TRBJ2-3,CAIGWRGEEDTQYF,TGTGCCATCGGGTGGCGGGGGGAGGAAGATACGCAGTATTTT
NA,TRBV20-1,TRBD2,TRBJ2-7,CSATGTSAHGASYEQYF,TGCAGTGCTACCGGGACTAGCGCCCACGGGGCATCCTACGAGCAGTACTTC
few,TRBV29-1,TRBD1,TRBJ1-1,CSVKTGQGGTEAFF,TGCAGCGTAAAGACAGGACAGGGGGGAACTGAAGCTTTCTTT
NA,TRBV20-1,TRBD2,TRBJ2-3,CSARDKTSGVRGTQYF,TGCAGTGCTAGAGACAAGACTAGCGGGGTCAGGGGTACGCAGTATTTT
once,TRBV6-2/TRBV6-3,NA,TRBJ1-5,CASSSQGRGNQPQHF,TGTGCCAGCAGTTCCCAAGGGAGAGGCAATCAGCCCCAGCATTTT
NA,TRBV20-1,TRBD1,TRBJ1-3,CSARLTGDGNTIYF,TGCAGTGCTAGACTCACAGGGGATGGAAACACCATATATTTT
few,TRBV7-8,NA,TRBJ2-5,CASSPIPGRQETQYF,TGTGCCAGCAGCCCTATTCCGGGGAGACAAGAGACCCAGTACTTC
many,TRBV7-8,NA,TRBJ2-3,CASSLARDTQYF,TGTGCCAGCAGCTTAGCGCGCGATACGCAGTATTTT
NA,TRBV20-1,NA,TRBJ1-1,CSANSGSTEAFF,TGCAGTGCCAACAGTGGATCCACTGAAGCTTTCTTT
NA,TRBV7-2,NA,TRBJ1-2,CASSLEQGRDYGYTF,TGTGCCAGCAGCTTAGAACAGGGTAGGGACTATGGCTACACCTTC
few,TRBV5-1,NA,TRBJ2-1,CASSFEHNEQFF,TGCGCCAGCAGCTTTGAACACAATGAGCAGTTCTTC
few,TRBV29-1,NA,TRBJ1-5,CSVGGVPPQPQHF,TGCAGCGTTGGGGGGGTTCCCCCTCAGCCCCAGCATTTT
NA,TRBV5-6,NA,TRBJ1-6,CASSNPGTGYNSPLHF,TGTGCCAGCAGCAACCCTGGGACTGGGTATAATTCACCCCTCCACTTT
few,TRBV7-3,TRBD2,TRBJ2-7,CATRGLFLGDGSEQYF,TGTGCCACCCGGGGACTATTCCTAGGGGATGGGAGCGAGCAGTACTTC
few,TRBV10-3,NA,TRBJ2-5,CAISSGAGETQYF,TGTGCCATCAGCTCAGGGGCGGGAGAGACCCAGTACTTC
NA,TRBV27,NA,TRBJ2-7,CASSFGRQGGYEQYF,TGTGCCAGCAGTTTTGGGCGGCAGGGTGGCTACGAGCAGTACTTC
NA,TRBV30,NA,TRBJ2-7,CAWSVASGALSGF,NA
NA,TRBV7-8,NA,TRBJ1-1,CASSLLGYGRDTEAFF,TGTGCCAGCAGCTTACTCGGTTACGGGCGGGACACTGAAGCTTTCTTT